The 3 T cell receptor beta chains given below trace back to one sample, sequenced in a study of control samples from healthy donors and cancer patients. Clones were read by immunoSEQ multiplex PCR, and TCRdb kept only the in-frame ones, dropping some. The sample contains 90,000 to 150,000 clones, more than 85% of which appear only once. The sample taken for sequencing was blood. The receptor set was obtained from a young woman in good health.

The chain employs TRBV11-3 and TRBJ2-1; TRBD1 matches 8 bases. CDR3 length: 15 residues. Germline V gives CDR1 SGHNT, CDR2 YENEEA. The V segment lost 5 bases and the J segment 4 bases; nucleotides outside the gene matches: 7. DNA of the CDR3: TGTGCCAGCAGCCCGGGGACAGGTAATTACAATGAGCAGTTCTTC. Translated, it gives CASSPGTGNYNEQFF. Supplemented by reference TRBV11-3 and TRBJ2-1, the full variable domain reads EAGVVQSPRYKIIEKKQPVAFWCNPISGHNTLYWYLQNLGQGPELLIRYENEEAVDDSQLPKDRFSAERLKGVDSTLKIQPAELGDSAVYLCASSPGTGNYNEQFFGPGTRLTVL.

V and J are TRBV7-3 and TRBJ1-1, with 8 bases that match TRBD1. The CDR3 runs 15 residues. CDR1 is SGHTA and CDR2 is FQGTGA in the germline V gene. Unmatched junction bases numbered 5, after V lost 2 bases and J lost 3 bases. Here the CDR3 DNA reads TGTGCCAGCAGCTTACTTGGACAGGGTGACACTGAAGCTTTCTTT. Protein sequence: CASSLLGQGDTEAFF.

For the CDR3, the DNA is TGTGCCAGCAGTGTCACGACCTGGACAGGGTTCACAGATACGCAGTATTTT. Protein: CASSVTTWTGFTDTQYF. The V gene is TRBV6-4, the J gene TRBJ2-3; 8 bases line up with TRBD1. The CDR3 length is 17 residues. Germline V gene data show CDR1 as MRHNA and CDR2 as SNTAGT. V was clipped by 4 bases and J by 2 bases; unmatched bases: 11.